This T cell receptor (beta chain) was found in a study of shared clonotypes between healthy human individuals. TCRdb keeps only in-frame clones here, not all; method: immunoSEQ multiplex PCR. Among some 2,500,000 clones listed, 80% to 95% were seen once. Material: naive CD4+ T cells from PBMCs. The subset was: CD45RA+ positively selected. This sequence was found in a man aged 18-30 years in good health. Some clones in this sample may be carry-over from other donors' samples.

CDR3 loop: CASKTGDWQPQHF. The CDR3 DNA reads as TGTGCCAGCAAAACAGGGGATTGGCAGCCCCAGCATTTT. The rearrangement joins TRBV6-1 to TRBJ1-5; 7 bases fit TRBD1. This CDR3 contains 13 residues. V dropped 7 bases and J dropped 7; count of bases not matched to a gene: 7. CDR1 MNHNS and CDR2 SASEGT come from the germline V gene.